This entry lists 24 T cell receptor beta chains sequenced from one sample in a study of blood T cell repertoires in COVID-19 (dated by TCRdb to the early 2020s). The library was built by means of the immunoSEQ multiplex PCR assay. In its TCRdb copy, this immuneACCESS table keeps in-frame sequences only and misses some clones. Where compared with another copy, unresolved V genes explain less than half of these, and the others have no known cause. Present in this sample are under 500,000 clones, around nine tenths of which were seen just once. The ten biggest clones cover 4% to 5.5% of the sample. Sequencing input: peripheral blood. The receptors come from a woman in her 30s with acute or convalescent COVID-19.

This rearrangement joins TRBV9 to TRBJ2-7; possible D gene TRBD1, 8 bases. V was trimmed by 3 bases and J by 2 bases, leaving 15 bases between them. This CDR3 is 15 amino acids long. Germline CDR1 SGDLS, CDR2 YYNGEE. CDR3 region: CASSAGQGGTYEQYF. In nucleotides, the CDR3 is TGTGCCAGCAGCGCAGGACAGGGAGGGACCTACGAGCAGTACTTC.

The V call is TRBV7-9, the J call TRBJ2-3; 8 bases map to TRBD2. The J segment lost 4 bases and the V segment lost 2 bases, leaving 5 bases of the junction unmatched. CDR3 size: 15 residues. Per the germline V gene, CDR1 is SEHNR and CDR2 is FQNEAQ (reference sequence). CDR3 amino acids: CASSLTGGPPDTQYF. CDR3 nucleotide sequence: TGTGCCAGCAGCTTAACGGGGGGGCCGCCAGATACGCAGTATTTT.

This chain joins TRBV28 and TRBJ2-5, with 10 bases fitting TRBD2. The length of the CDR3 is 17 residues. Germline trimming cut 4 bases from V and 5 bases from J; bases unmatched to any gene: 13. Germline V gives CDR1 MDHEN, CDR2 SYDVKM. The CDR3 sequence is CASSSADERGGGETQYF. For the CDR3, the DNA is TGTGCCAGCAGTTCCGCGGATGAGCGGGGGGGCGGGGAGACCCAGTACTTC.

The gene calls are TRBV7-2 and TRBJ2-5; no clear D. The CDR3 contains 12 residues. V was trimmed by 5 bases and J by 5 bases, leaving 9 bases between them. Germline CDR1 is SGHTA and CDR2 is FQGNSA. The CDR3 reads CASSRNGETQYF. The DNA of the CDR3 is TGTGCCAGCAGCCGAAATGGCGAGACCCAGTACTTC.

The chain employs TRBV9 and TRBJ2-2; a possible D gene is TRBD1 (6 bases). V was trimmed by 0 bases and J by 3 bases, leaving 9 bases between them. Per the germline V gene, CDR1 is SGDLS and CDR2 is YYNGEE. The CDR3 has 15 residues. The CDR3 region is CASSVEAGDTGELFF. In DNA, the CDR3 is TGTGCCAGCAGCGTAGAGGCAGGGGACACCGGGGAGCTGTTTTTT.

V and J are TRBV2 and TRBJ2-2, with 7 bases fitting TRBD1. The CDR3 is 14 residues long. In germline, CDR1 is SNHLY, CDR2 FYNNEI. Trimming took 5 bases from V and 4 from J; bases not matched to a gene: 4. The CDR3 region has the DNA TGTGCCAGCAGTTGGGACAGATCCACCGGGGAGCTGTTTTTT. This gives the protein CASSWDRSTGELFF.

The chain carries TRBV4-2 and TRBJ2-3; a possible D gene is TRBD2 (6 bases). This CDR3 is built from 18 residues. The ends were cut back, 0 bases at V and 4 bases at J, with 20 bases in the middle. Germline V gene lookup returns CDR1 LGHNA and CDR2 YNFKEQ. In DNA form, the CDR3 reads TGTGCCAGCAGCCAAGATCTGATACTAGCTCCCGGCCCAGATACGCAGTATTTT. This gives the protein CASSQDLILAPGPDTQYF.

The V gene is TRBV27, the J gene TRBJ1-1; D is unclear. V was clipped by 3 bases and J by 1 base, with 6 bases between them. This CDR3 has 13 amino acids. CDR1 and CDR2 (germline): MNHEY, SMNVEV (reference sequence). The CDR3 sequence: CASSFWPNTEAFF. The DNA of the CDR3 is TGTGCCAGCAGTTTCTGGCCGAACACTGAAGCTTTCTTT.

The gene calls are TRBV6-6 and TRBJ2-7; a possible D gene is TRBD2 (6 bases). V was pared by 7 bases and J by 6 bases, with 25 bases between. The CDR3 extends over 16 amino acids. CDR1 is MNHNY, CDR2 SVGAGI, per germline (reference sequence). The DNA of the CDR3 is TGTGCCAGCAAGACGCGGGGTTCAATAGAGTCGTCCGAGCAGTACTTC. This translates into CASKTRGSIESSEQYF.

The chain combines TRBV19 with TRBJ2-7; D gene unclear. The CDR3 has 14 amino acids. V shed 3 bases and J shed 0 bases, with 9 bases lying between them. Germline V lookup: CDR1 LNHDA, CDR2 SQIVND (reference sequence). CDR3 region: CASSINKISYEQYF. In DNA form, the CDR3 reads TGTGCCAGTAGTATTAACAAAATCTCCTACGAGCAGTACTTC.

The chain links TRBV5-1 to TRBJ2-7, with TRBD1 matching over 8 bases. Germline V lookup: CDR1 SGHRS, CDR2 YFSETQ. Trimming at V came to 3 bases and at J to 0 bases, leaving 5 bases not matched to a gene. The CDR3 consists of 15 residues. CDR3 sequence reads: CASSYGTGGSYEQYF. The DNA of the CDR3 is TGCGCCAGCAGCTATGGGACAGGTGGCTCCTACGAGCAGTACTTC.

The chain is built from TRBV6-1 and TRBJ2-2; 11 bases fit TRBD2. CDR1 is MNHNS, CDR2 SASEGT, per germline. J lost 7 bases, V lost 2 bases, and 3 bases had no gene match. The CDR3 runs to 15 residues. The CDR3 region has the DNA TGTGCCAGCAGTGAACCGGGACTAGCGGTCGGGGAGCTGTTTTTT. This codes for CASSEPGLAVGELFF.

In this sample, this clone turned up a few times. V and J are TRBV11-2 and TRBJ2-1; no reliable D call. V was clipped by 2 bases and J by 5 bases, with 7 bases between them. The CDR3 has 13 amino acids. Germline lookup yields CDR1 SGHAT and CDR2 FQNNGV. This CDR3 reads CASSLSSHNEQFF. The CDR3 DNA reads TGTGCCAGCAGCTTATCGAGCCACAATGAGCAGTTCTTC.

The chain couples TRBV6-2 or TRBV6-3 to TRBJ2-3; 7 nucleotides line up with TRBD1. V trimming: 0 bases; J trimming: 2 bases; junction bases outside the gene matches: 8. The length of the CDR3 is 17 residues. Germline V CDR1 and CDR2: MNHEY, SVGEGT. CDR3 protein: CASSYSPGQYSTDTQYF. CDR3 nucleotides: TGTGCCAGCAGTTACTCCCCGGGACAGTATTCCACAGATACGCAGTATTTT.

The rearrangement joins TRBV12-3 or TRBV12-4 to TRBJ1-2, with D possibly TRBD1 on 6 matching bases. Between the trimmed V and J ends, which lost 2 bases and 6 bases, there was a span of 10 bases. The CDR3 sequence is 13 residues long. The DNA for the CDR3 is TGTGCCAGCAGTTTAAGGCCAGGGGATGGCTACACCTTC. Residues: CASSLRPGDGYTF.

This chain links TRBV7-9 with TRBJ2-5; D is perhaps TRBD1 (7 bases). Germline CDR1 SEHNR, CDR2 FQNEAQ (reference sequence). V was shortened by 10 bases and J by 4 bases, with 25 bases between the two germline ends. The CDR3 is 16 amino acids. The DNA for the CDR3 is TGTGCCACCGCCTGGGTTCTGGAGGGGGCTGGAGAGACCCAGTACTTC. Residues: CATAWVLEGAGETQYF.

This rearrangement joins TRBV28 to TRBJ1-6; 7 bases align to TRBD1. The germline CDR1 and CDR2 sequences are MDHEN and SYDVKM. The CDR3 has 16 amino acids. V lost 5 bases, J lost 2 bases, and 6 bases stayed unmatched. CDR3 sequence reads: CASSQLGTAYNSPLHF. Written as DNA, the CDR3 is TGTGCCAGCAGTCAGCTAGGGACAGCCTATAATTCACCCCTCCACTTT.

Note on this clone: One base away lies a much larger clone, so this may be a sequencing read error. The J gene is TRBJ1-1, the V gene TRBV7-9; TRBD1 is a possible D gene (5 bases). The CDR3 spans 13 residues. Germline V gene sequence: CDR1 SEHNR, CDR2 FQNEAQ (reference sequence). V lost 2 bases and J 3 bases, leaving 7 bases between the germline ends. CDR3 bases: TGTGCCAGCAGCTTACGGGGGGACACTGAAGCTTTCTTT. It is translated as CASSLRGDTEAFF.

This chain connects TRBV14 to TRBJ1-1; D perhaps matches TRBD1 (6 bases). V lost 5 bases, J lost 4 bases, and 17 bases lay in between. This CDR3 spans 15 amino acids. Germline V CDR1 and CDR2: SGHDN, FVKESK. The CDR3 DNA sequence: TGTGCCAGCAGCACACGCCTTGGGGGCGGCACTGAAGCTTTCTTT. It encodes CASSTRLGGGTEAFF.

The chain joins TRBV6-2 or TRBV6-3 to TRBJ2-2, with TRBD2 matching over 7 bases. The CDR3 length is 15 residues. J was trimmed by 1 base and V by 5 bases; bases with no gene match: 4. Germline-derived CDR1 and CDR2 are MNHEY and SVGEGT. CDR3 amino acids: CASSAAGLNTGELFF. The CDR3 DNA reads TGTGCCAGCAGTGCAGCGGGGTTGAACACCGGGGAGCTGTTTTTT.

J is TRBJ2-7 and V is TRBV4-1; maybe TRBD2 (7 bases). CDR3 length: 16 residues. The V and J ends lost 1 base and 9 bases respectively, with 22 bases between them. CDR1 is MGHRA, CDR2 YSYEKL, per germline. The CDR3 nucleotides read TGCGCCAGCAGCCAAGTTTTTGGGGGGGCCCAGGCGGGGCAGTACTTC. Encoded protein: CASSQVFGGAQAGQYF.

This clone was observed once. The chain couples TRBV7-9 to TRBJ2-2; 9 bases agree with TRBD1. J gave up 5 bases and V 5 bases, and 15 bases lay outside the gene matches. The CDR3 consists of 18 residues. The V gene's germline CDR1 is SEHNR and CDR2 FQNEAQ (reference sequence). CDR3 nucleotide sequence: TGTGCCAGCAGCCGTCCCGGGACAGGGTTGGTATTGACCGGGGAGCTGTTTTTT. Its protein product is CASSRPGTGLVLTGELFF.

The J gene is TRBJ1-1, the V gene TRBV6-6, with 10 nucleotides matching TRBD1. The junction had 2 bases not matched to a gene; V was cut back by 5 bases and J by 2 bases. Germline CDR1 is MNHNY and CDR2 is SVGAGI (reference sequence). The CDR3 runs 14 residues. DNA for the CDR3: TGTGCCAGCAGTGACAGGGGGCTAAACACTGAAGCTTTCTTT. This translates into CASSDRGLNTEAFF.

The genes are TRBV9 and TRBJ2-2; 11 nucleotides match TRBD2. V lost 0 bases to trimming and J lost 0 bases; unmatched junction nucleotides: 4. The CDR3 covers 18 residues. Germline V gene sequence: CDR1 SGDLS, CDR2 YYNGEE. CDR3 in amino acids: CASSVASGGMSNTGELFF. In DNA form, the CDR3 reads TGTGCCAGCAGCGTAGCTAGCGGGGGGATGTCGAACACCGGGGAGCTGTTTTTT.